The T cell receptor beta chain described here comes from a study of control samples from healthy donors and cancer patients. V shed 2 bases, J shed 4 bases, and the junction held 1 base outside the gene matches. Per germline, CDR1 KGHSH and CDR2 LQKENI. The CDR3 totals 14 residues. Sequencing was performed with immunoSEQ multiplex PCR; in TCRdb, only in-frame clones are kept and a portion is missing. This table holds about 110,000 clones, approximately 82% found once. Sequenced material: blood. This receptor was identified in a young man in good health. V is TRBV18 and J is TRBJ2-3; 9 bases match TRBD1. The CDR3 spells CASSPTGGADTQYF. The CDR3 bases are TGTGCCAGCTCACCAACAGGGGGCGCAGATACGCAGTATTTT.